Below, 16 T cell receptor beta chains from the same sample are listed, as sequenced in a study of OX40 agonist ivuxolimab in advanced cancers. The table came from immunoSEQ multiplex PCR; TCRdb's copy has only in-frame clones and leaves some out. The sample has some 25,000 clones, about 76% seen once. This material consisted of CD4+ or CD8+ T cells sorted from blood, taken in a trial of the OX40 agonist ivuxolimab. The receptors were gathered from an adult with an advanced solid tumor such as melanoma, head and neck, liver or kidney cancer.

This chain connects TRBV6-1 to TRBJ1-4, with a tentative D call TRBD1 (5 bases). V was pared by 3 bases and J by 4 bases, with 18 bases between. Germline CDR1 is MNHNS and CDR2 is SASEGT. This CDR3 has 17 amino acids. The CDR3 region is CASSDASGPRVNEKLFF. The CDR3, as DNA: TGTGCCAGCAGTGATGCCTCGGGGCCGCGAGTTAATGAAAAACTGTTTTTT.

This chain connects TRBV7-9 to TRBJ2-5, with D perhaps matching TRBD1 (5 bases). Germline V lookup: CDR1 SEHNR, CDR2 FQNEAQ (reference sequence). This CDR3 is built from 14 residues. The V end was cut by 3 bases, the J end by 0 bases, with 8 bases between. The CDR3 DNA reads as TGTGCCAGCAGCTTTCCCAGGGACCAAGAGACCCAGTACTTC. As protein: CASSFPRDQETQYF.

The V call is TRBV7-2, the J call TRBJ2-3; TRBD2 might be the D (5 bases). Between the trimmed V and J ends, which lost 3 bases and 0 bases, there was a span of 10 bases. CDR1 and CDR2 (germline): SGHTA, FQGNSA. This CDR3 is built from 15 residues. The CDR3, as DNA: TGTGCCAGCAGCTTTGACCTAGCTAGCACAGATACGCAGTATTTT. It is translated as CASSFDLASTDTQYF.

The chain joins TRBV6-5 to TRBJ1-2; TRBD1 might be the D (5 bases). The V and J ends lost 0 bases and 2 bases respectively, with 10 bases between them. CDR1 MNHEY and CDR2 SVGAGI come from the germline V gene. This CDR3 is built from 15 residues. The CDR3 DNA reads TGTGCCAGCAGTTACTCGACGCGGGGGAACTATGGCTACACCTTC. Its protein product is CASSYSTRGNYGYTF.

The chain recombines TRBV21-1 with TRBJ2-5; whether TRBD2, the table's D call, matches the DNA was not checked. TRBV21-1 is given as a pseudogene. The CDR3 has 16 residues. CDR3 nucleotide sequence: TGTGCCAGCAGCAAACCTTCTTTGCGGGGCCAAGAGACCCAGTACTTC. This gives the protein CASSKPSLRGQETQYF.

CDR3 DNA sequence: TGTGCCAGCAGCTTACGGGACACACTTTACAATGAGCAGTTCTTC. It yields the protein CASSLRDTLYNEQFF. The V and J genes are TRBV5-6 and TRBJ2-1; a possible D gene is TRBD1 (6 bases). The V and J ends lost 2 bases and 4 bases respectively, with 13 bases between them. Germline V CDR1 and CDR2: SGHDT, YYEEEE. The CDR3 runs 15 residues.

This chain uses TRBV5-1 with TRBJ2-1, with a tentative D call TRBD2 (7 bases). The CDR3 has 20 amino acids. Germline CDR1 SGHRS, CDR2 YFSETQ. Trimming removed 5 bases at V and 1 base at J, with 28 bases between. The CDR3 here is CASRPRASLGGERSYNEQFF. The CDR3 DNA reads TGCGCCAGCAGACCCCGAGCCTCCCTAGGGGGGGAGAGGTCCTACAATGAGCAGTTCTTC.

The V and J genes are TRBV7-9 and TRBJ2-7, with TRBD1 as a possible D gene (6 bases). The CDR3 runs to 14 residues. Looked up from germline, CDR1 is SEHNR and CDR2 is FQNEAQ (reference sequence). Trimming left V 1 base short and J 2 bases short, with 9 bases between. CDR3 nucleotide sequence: TGTGCCAGCAGCTTAGAGGGGGAAGCCTACGAGCAGTACTTC. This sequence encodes CASSLEGEAYEQYF.

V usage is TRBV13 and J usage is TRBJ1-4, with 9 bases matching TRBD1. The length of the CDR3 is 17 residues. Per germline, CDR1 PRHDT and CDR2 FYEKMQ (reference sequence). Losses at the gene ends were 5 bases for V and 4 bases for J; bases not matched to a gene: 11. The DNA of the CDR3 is TGTGCCAGCAGCCAACTAAGACAGGGGGTGTTTAATGAAAAACTGTTTTTT. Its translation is CASSQLRQGVFNEKLFF.

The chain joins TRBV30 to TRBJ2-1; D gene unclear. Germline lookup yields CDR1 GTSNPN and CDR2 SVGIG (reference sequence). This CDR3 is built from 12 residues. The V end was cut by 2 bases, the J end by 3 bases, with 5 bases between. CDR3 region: CAWSTGYNEQFF. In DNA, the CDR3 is TGTGCCTGGAGTACCGGCTACAATGAGCAGTTCTTC.

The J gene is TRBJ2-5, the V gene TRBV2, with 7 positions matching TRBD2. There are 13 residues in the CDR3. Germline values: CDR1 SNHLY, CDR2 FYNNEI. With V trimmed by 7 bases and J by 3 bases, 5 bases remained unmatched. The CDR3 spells CASNRDYEETQYF. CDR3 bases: TGTGCCAGCAATAGGGACTATGAAGAGACCCAGTACTTC.

The CDR3 spells CASSWTGYEQFF. In DNA, the CDR3 is TGTGCCAGCAGCTGGACAGGTTATGAGCAGTTCTTC. This chain uses TRBV5-6 with TRBJ2-1; 7 bases fit TRBD1. With 3 bases clipped from V and 8 bases from J, the junction kept 2 bases outside the gene matches. Germline V gives CDR1 SGHDT, CDR2 YYEEEE. The CDR3 length is 12 residues.

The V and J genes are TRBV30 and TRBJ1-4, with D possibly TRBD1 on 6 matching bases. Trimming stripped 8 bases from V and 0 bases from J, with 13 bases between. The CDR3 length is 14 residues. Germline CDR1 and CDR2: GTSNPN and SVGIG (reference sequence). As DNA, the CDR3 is TGTGCCCTTCGACAGGCACCAACTAATGAAAAACTGTTTTTT. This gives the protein CALRQAPTNEKLFF.

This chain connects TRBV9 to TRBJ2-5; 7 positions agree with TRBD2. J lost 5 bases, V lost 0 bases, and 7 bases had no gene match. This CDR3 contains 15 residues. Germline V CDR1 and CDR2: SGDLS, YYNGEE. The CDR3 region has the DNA TGTGCCAGCAGCGTAGCGGGGGGTCAGACGGAGACCCAGTACTTC. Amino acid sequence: CASSVAGGQTETQYF.

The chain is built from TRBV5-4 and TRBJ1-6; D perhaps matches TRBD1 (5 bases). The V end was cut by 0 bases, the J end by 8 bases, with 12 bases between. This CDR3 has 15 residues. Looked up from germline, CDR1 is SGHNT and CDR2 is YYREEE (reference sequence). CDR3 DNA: TGTGCCAGCAGCTTGGGTGGGGCAAAGGATTCACCCCTCCACTTT. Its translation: CASSLGGAKDSPLHF.

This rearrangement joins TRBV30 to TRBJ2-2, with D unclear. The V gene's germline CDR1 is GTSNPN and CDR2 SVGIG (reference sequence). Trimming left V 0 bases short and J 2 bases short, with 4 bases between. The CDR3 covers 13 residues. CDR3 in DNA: TGTGCCTGGAGTGTACCTAACACCGGGGAGCTGTTTTTT. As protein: CAWSVPNTGELFF.